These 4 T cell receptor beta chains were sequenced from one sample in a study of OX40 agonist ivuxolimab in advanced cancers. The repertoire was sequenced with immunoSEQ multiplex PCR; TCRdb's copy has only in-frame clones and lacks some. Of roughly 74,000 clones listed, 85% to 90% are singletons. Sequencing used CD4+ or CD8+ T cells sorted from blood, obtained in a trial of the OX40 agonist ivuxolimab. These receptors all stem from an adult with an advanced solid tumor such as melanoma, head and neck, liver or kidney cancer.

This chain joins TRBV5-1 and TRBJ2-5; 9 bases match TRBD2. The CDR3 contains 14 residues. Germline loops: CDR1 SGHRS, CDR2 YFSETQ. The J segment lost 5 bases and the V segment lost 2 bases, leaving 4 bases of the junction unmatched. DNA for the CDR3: TGCGCCAGCAGCTTTAGCGGGAGCACGGAGACCCAGTACTTC. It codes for CASSFSGSTETQYF.

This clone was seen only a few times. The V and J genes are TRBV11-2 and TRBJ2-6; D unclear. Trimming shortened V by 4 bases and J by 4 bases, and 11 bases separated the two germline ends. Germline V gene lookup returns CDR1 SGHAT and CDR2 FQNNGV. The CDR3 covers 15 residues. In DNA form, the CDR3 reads TGTGCCAGCAGCTCCCAGGCGACCGGGGCCAACGTCCTGACTTTC. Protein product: CASSSQATGANVLTF.

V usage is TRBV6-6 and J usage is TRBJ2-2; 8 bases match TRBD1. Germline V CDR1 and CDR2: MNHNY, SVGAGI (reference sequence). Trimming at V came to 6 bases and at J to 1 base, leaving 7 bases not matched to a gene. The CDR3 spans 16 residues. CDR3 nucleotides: TGTGCCAGCAGGCGCGAAACAGGGGGGAACACCGGGGAGCTGTTTTTT. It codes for CASRRETGGNTGELFF.

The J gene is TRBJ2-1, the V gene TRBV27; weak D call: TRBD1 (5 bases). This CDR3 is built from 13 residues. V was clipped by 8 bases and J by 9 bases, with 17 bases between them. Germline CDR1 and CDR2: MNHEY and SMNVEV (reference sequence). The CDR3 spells CASRPSTVVEQFF. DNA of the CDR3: TGTGCCAGCCGGCCCTCGACAGTTGTTGAGCAGTTCTTC.